This T cell receptor (beta chain) was retrieved from a study of T-cell reconstitution after alpha-beta-depleted transplantation in children. This clonotype was observed a few times. Unique molecular identifiers tagged the TCRbeta library. A single record per CDR3 protein comes from TCRdb applying MiXCR to the PCR reads. This table holds 440,000 or so distinct CDR3 sequences, approximately 11% found once. In germline, CDR1 is SGHVS, CDR2 FNYEAQ. This CDR3 is 14 amino acids long. The ends were cut back, 1 base at V and 4 bases at J, with 10 bases in the middle. This chain uses TRBV7-6 with TRBJ1-2; D remains ambiguous. The sequencing here drew on PBMCs from the stem cell graft donor, taken from the stem cell graft. This TCR came from a human donor who donated a stem cell graft to a child with acute myeloid leukemia. The CDR3 sequence: CASSLESFGYGYTF. CDR3 in DNA: TGTGCCAGCAGCTTAGAGAGTTTTGGCTATGGCTACACCTTC.